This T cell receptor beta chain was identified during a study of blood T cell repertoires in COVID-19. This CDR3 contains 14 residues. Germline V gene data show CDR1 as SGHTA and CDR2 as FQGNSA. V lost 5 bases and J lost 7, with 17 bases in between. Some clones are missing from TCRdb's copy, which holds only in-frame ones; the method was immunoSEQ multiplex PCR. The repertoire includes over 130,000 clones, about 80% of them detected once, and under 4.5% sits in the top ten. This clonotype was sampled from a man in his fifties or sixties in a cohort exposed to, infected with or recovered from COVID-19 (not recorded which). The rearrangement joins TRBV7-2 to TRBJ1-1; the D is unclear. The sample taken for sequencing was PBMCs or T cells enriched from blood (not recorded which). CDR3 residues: CASSAAGAGDEAFF. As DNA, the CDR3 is TGTGCCAGCAGCGCAGCGGGAGCGGGTGATGAAGCTTTCTTT.